These 11 T cell receptor beta chains share one sample of origin, sequenced in a study of blood T cell repertoires in COVID-19. Profiling relied on immunoSEQ multiplex PCR, and the TCRdb table lists in-frame clones only, not all of them. Among some 280,000 clones listed, 89% were seen once. The sample was peripheral blood. These receptor sequences come from a woman aged 60 to 75 with acute or convalescent COVID-19.

The rearrangement joins TRBV20-1 to TRBJ1-5; TRBD1 matches at 11 bases. The CDR3 sequence is 13 residues long. Germline V gives CDR1 DFQATT, CDR2 SNEGSKA (reference sequence). The trim removed 3 bases at V and 6 bases at J, leaving 1 base unmatched. The CDR3 loop reads CSASGTGGQPQHF. The CDR3 DNA is TGCAGTGCTAGTGGGACAGGGGGTCAGCCCCAGCATTTT.

The V and J genes are TRBV7-2 and TRBJ2-1, with 9 bases aligning to TRBD1. The CDR3 length is 16 residues. The V gene end was trimmed by 5 bases and the J gene end by 0 bases; junction bases not matched to a gene: 5. The germline CDR1 and CDR2 sequences are SGHTA and FQGNSA. CDR3 protein: CASSQGQGSSYNEQFF. CDR3 coding DNA: TGTGCCAGCAGCCAGGGACAGGGAAGCTCCTACAATGAGCAGTTCTTC.

J is TRBJ2-3 and V is TRBV5-4; weak D call: TRBD2 (5 bases). V shed 0 bases and J shed 4 bases, with 18 bases lying between them. This CDR3 is built from 17 residues. Germline loops: CDR1 SGHNT, CDR2 YYREEE (reference sequence). This CDR3 reads CASSLVGMPGGSDTQYF. The CDR3 coding sequence is TGTGCCAGCAGCTTGGTCGGGATGCCAGGAGGATCAGATACGCAGTATTTT.

Here the CDR3 DNA reads TGTGCCAGCAGGGGGACAGGGGGCGAACAGCCCCAGCATTTT. This encodes CASRGTGGEQPQHF. The V call is TRBV6-6, the J call TRBJ1-5; 12 bases map to TRBD1. CDR3 length: 14 residues. Germline values: CDR1 MNHNY, CDR2 SVGAGI (reference sequence). V trimming: 6 bases; J trimming: 7 bases; junction bases outside the gene matches: 4.

The chain recombines TRBV11-3 with TRBJ1-3; D call uncertain. V dropped 3 bases and J dropped 2 bases, with 8 bases sitting between them. The CDR3 has 14 residues. CDR1 is SGHNT, CDR2 YENEEA, per germline. The CDR3 here is CASSLGEAGNTIYF. The CDR3 bases are TGTGCCAGCAGCTTGGGAGAGGCTGGAAACACCATATATTTT.

V and J are TRBV12-3 or TRBV12-4 and TRBJ1-1; D call uncertain. The V end was cut by 2 bases, the J end by 4 bases, with 8 bases between. The CDR3 has 13 amino acids. In DNA form, the CDR3 reads TGTGCCAGCAGTTTACGGGGTTCCACTGAAGCTTTCTTT. Translation: CASSLRGSTEAFF.

The chain employs TRBV2 and TRBJ2-1, with TRBD1 matching over 11 bases. Germline values: CDR1 SNHLY, CDR2 FYNNEI. This CDR3 is 15 amino acids long. The trim removed 4 bases at V and 6 bases at J, leaving 5 bases unmatched. The CDR3 DNA is TGTGCCAGCAGTGCTGGGACAGGGGGAGGCAATGAGCAGTTCTTC. Translating it yields CASSAGTGGGNEQFF. Combining the CDR3 with reference TRBV2 and TRBJ2-1 gives the whole variable domain EPEVTQTPSHQVTQMGQEVILRCVPISNHLYFYWYRQILGQKVEFLVSFYNNEISEKSEIFDDQFSVERPDGSNFTLKIRSTKLEDSAMYFCASSAGTGGGNEQFFGPGTRLTVL.

The CDR3 region has the DNA TGCGCCAGCAGCTTGGGACAGGGGCGCTACACCGGGGAGCTGTTTTTT. Amino acid sequence: CASSLGQGRYTGELFF. The chain links TRBV5-1 to TRBJ2-2; 8 nucleotides agree with TRBD1. Looked up from germline, CDR1 is SGHRS and CDR2 is YFSETQ. The CDR3 covers 16 residues. V was pared by 0 bases and J by 3 bases, with 4 bases of the junction left unmatched.

The chain has TRBV7-6 and TRBJ2-5; 9 positions agree with TRBD2. The CDR3 is made up of 16 amino acids. Looked up from germline, CDR1 is SGHVS and CDR2 is FNYEAQ. The J segment lost 3 bases and the V segment lost 5 bases, leaving 10 bases of the junction unmatched. The CDR3 here is CASSNRIAGAEETQYF. CDR3 bases: TGTGCCAGCAGCAACAGGATAGCGGGAGCGGAAGAGACCCAGTACTTC. The whole variable domain, remainder taken from reference TRBV7-6 and TRBJ2-5, is GAGVSQSPRYKVTKRGQDVALRCDPISGHVSLYWYRQALGQGPEFLTYFNYEAQQDKSGLPNDRFSAERPEGSISTLTIQRTEQRDSAMYRCASSNRIAGAEETQYFGPGTRLLVL.

This clone has more than one count but fewer than ten. The rearrangement links TRBV20-1 to TRBJ1-2; no definite D call. V was clipped by 7 bases and J by 5 bases, with 8 bases between them. Germline V gene data show CDR1 as DFQATT and CDR2 as SNEGSKA (reference sequence). The CDR3 contains 10 residues. CDR3: CSGREYGYTF. The DNA of the CDR3 is TGCAGTGGTAGGGAGTATGGCTACACCTTC.

The chain links TRBV7-9 to TRBJ1-4; D unclear. CDR3 size: 14 residues. Trimming took 5 bases from V and 5 from J, leaving 12 bases between them. Germline V lookup: CDR1 SEHNR, CDR2 FQNEAQ (reference sequence). The CDR3, as DNA: TGTGCCAGCAGCACGGGAACGGGGAATGAAAAACTGTTTTTT. It specifies CASSTGTGNEKLFF. The variable domain in full, completed from reference TRBV7-9 and TRBJ1-4, reads DTGVSQNPRHKITKRGQNVTFRCDPISEHNRLYWYRQTLGQGPEFLTYFQNEAQLEKSRLLSDRFSAERPKGSFSTLEIQRTEQGDSAMYLCASSTGTGNEKLFFGSGTQLSVL.